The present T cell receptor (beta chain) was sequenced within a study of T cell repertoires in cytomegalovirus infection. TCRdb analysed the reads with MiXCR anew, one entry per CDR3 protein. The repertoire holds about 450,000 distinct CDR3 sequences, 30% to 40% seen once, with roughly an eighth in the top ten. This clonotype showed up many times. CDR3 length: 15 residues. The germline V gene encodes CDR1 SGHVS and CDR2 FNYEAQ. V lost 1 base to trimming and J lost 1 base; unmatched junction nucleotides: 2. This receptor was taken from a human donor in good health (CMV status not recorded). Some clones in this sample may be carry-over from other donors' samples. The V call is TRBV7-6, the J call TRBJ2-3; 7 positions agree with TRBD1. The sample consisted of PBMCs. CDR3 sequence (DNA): TGTGCCAGCAGCTTAGGACAGGGCGGCACAGATACGCAGTATTTT. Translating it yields CASSLGQGGTDTQYF. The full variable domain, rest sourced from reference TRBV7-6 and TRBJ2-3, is GAGVSQSPRYKVTKRGQDVALRCDPISGHVSLYWYRQALGQGPEFLTYFNYEAQQDKSGLPNDRFSAERPEGSISTLTIQRTEQRDSAMYRCASSLGQGGTDTQYFGPGTRLTVL.